A single sample is the source of the 22 T cell receptor beta chains below, sequenced in a study of T cell repertoires in cytomegalovirus infection. TCRdb fed the reads into MiXCR, producing one record per CDR3 protein. The repertoire has fewer than 350,000 distinct CDR3 sequences, more than 8% of them found once; the top ten carry about 3.9%. Sequencing was performed on PBMCs. The origin of the receptors is a human donor in good health (CMV status not recorded). Some clones in this sample may be carry-over from other donors' samples.

V usage is TRBV7-3 and J usage is TRBJ2-5, with TRBD1 identical over 10 bases. V dropped 5 bases and J dropped 4; count of bases not matched to a gene: 13. The CDR3 is made up of 17 amino acids. CDR1 and CDR2 (germline): SGHTA, FQGTGA. In DNA form, the CDR3 reads TGTGCCAGCAGCCGGGGACAGGGGAGGACAAGGGCAGAGACCCAGTACTTC. Amino acid sequence: CASSRGQGRTRAETQYF.

This clonotype was counted between two and nine times. The chain uses TRBV29-1 and TRBJ2-3, with D possibly TRBD1 on 6 matching bases. Germline V gene sequence: CDR1 SQVTM, CDR2 ANQGSEA. This CDR3 contains 13 residues. V lost 3 bases and J 3 bases, leaving 10 bases between the germline ends. CDR3 region: CSVDRGTTDTQYF. CDR3 in DNA: TGCAGCGTTGACAGGGGAACTACAGATACGCAGTATTTT.

Remarks on this clonotype: A read error may explain this, as a much larger clone is one base away. The rearrangement joins TRBV12-3 or TRBV12-4 to TRBJ2-3; D not certain. The length of the CDR3 is 15 residues. This CDR3 reads CASSPFRRRADMQYF. The CDR3 coding sequence is TGTGCCAGCAGCCCGTTTAGGCGTCGGGCAGATATGCAGTATTTT.

The J gene is TRBJ1-2, the V gene TRBV7-2, with a tentative D call TRBD1 (5 bases). The CDR3 contains 13 residues. Trimming removed 4 bases at V and 8 bases at J, with 14 bases between. CDR1 and CDR2 from the germline V gene are SGHTA and FQGNSA. The CDR3 DNA reads TGTGCCAGCAGCTATGGGACCGGGAGAGGCTACACCTTC. Translated, it gives CASSYGTGRGYTF.

The rearrangement uses TRBV24-1 and TRBJ2-3; 7 bases line up with TRBD1. CDR1 KGHDR and CDR2 SFDVKD come from the germline V gene. CDR3 length: 15 amino acids. Unmatched junction bases numbered 7, after V lost 5 bases and J lost 3 bases. CDR3 DNA: TGTGCCACCAGTGTCCCCGGGACAGTTACAGATACGCAGTATTTT. It codes for CATSVPGTVTDTQYF.

CDR3 DNA: TGCAGTGCTAGAGCCGCAGCGGGGGGGTCTCAAGAGACCCAGTACTTC. This sequence encodes CSARAAAGGSQETQYF. V gene TRBV20-1 combines with J gene TRBJ2-5; 10 bases match TRBD2. With V trimmed by 1 base and J by 2 bases, 7 bases remained unmatched. The CDR3 consists of 16 residues. CDR1 DFQATT and CDR2 SNEGSKA come from the germline V gene (reference sequence).

Concerning this clonotype: A much larger clone differs from this one at a single base, so this may be a read error. The chain is built from TRBV7-9 and TRBJ1-2; 9 nucleotides line up with TRBD1. From germline, CDR1 is SEHNR and CDR2 FQNEAQ (reference sequence). There are 15 residues in the CDR3. The CDR3 DNA reads as TGTACCAGCAGCATGGACAGGGGTAGAAACTATGGCTACACCTTC. Protein product: CTSSMDRGRNYGYTF.

The V call is TRBV6-8, the J call TRBJ1-1; no clear D gene. With 6 bases removed from V and 1 base from J, the gap between germline ends came to 9 bases. This CDR3 comprises 13 residues. CDR1 is MNHGY, CDR2 SAAAGT, per germline. The CDR3 nucleotides read TGTGCCAGCAGCCTAGACTGGAACACTGAAGCTTTCTTT. It is translated as CASSLDWNTEAFF.

This clonotype was recorded at least ten times. V usage is TRBV7-2 and J usage is TRBJ1-2; D possibly corresponds to TRBD1 (5 bases). This CDR3 spans 14 amino acids. CDR1 is SGHTA, CDR2 FQGNSA, per germline. V lost 5 bases to trimming and J lost 2 bases, with 12 bases between them. CDR3 sequence: CASSLMTANYGYTF. In nucleotides, the CDR3 is TGTGCCAGCAGCCTAATGACAGCGAACTATGGCTACACCTTC. Complete variable domain (other parts from reference TRBV7-2 and TRBJ1-2): GAGVSQSPSNKVTEKGKDVELRCDPISGHTALYWYRQSLGQGLEFLIYFQGNSAPDKSGLPSDRFSAERTGGSVSTLTIQRTQQEDSAVYLCASSLMTANYGYTFGSGTRLTVV.

The V gene is TRBV27, the J gene TRBJ2-1; perhaps TRBD2 as D (5 bases). In germline, CDR1 is MNHEY, CDR2 SMNVEV (reference sequence). The CDR3 sequence is 15 residues long. Trimming took off 7 bases at V and 13 bases at J, with 26 bases between the two ends. The DNA of the CDR3 is TGTGCCAGCAACCCGGGAAATATGAACGGGGTATCCCAGTTCTTC. Its protein is CASNPGNMNGVSQFF.

The rearrangement uses TRBV30 and TRBJ1-1; TRBD1 matches at 7 bases. Per the germline V gene, CDR1 is GTSNPN and CDR2 is SVGIG (reference sequence). This CDR3 region has 13 residues. V was pared by 7 bases and J by 1 base, with 6 bases of the junction left unmatched. CDR3 sequence reads: CASVGQSNTEAFF. For the CDR3, the DNA is TGTGCCTCGGTGGGACAGTCGAACACTGAAGCTTTCTTT.

This clonotype was counted only a few times. V and J are TRBV20-1 and TRBJ1-1; 7 nucleotides match TRBD1. V gave up 3 bases and J gave up 7 bases; unmatched junction bases: 11. Germline CDR1 and CDR2: DFQATT and SNEGSKA (reference sequence). The CDR3 loop spans 14 amino acids. DNA for the CDR3: TGCAGTGCTAGCCCCCGGGACAGCCAAAGTGAAGCTTTCTTT. Encoded protein: CSASPRDSQSEAFF.

This clonotype came up many times. This chain joins TRBV19 and TRBJ1-2, with D unclear. The germline V gene encodes CDR1 LNHDA and CDR2 SQIVND (reference sequence). Trimming cost V 5 bases and J 3 bases, with 19 bases left between them. The CDR3 is 16 amino acids. CDR3 nucleotide sequence: TGTGCCAGTAGTCTCCAAGAAGGGTCCGGAGACTATGGCTACACCTTC. Translation: CASSLQEGSGDYGYTF.

This clonotype turned up a few times. J is TRBJ2-3 and V is TRBV6-2 or TRBV6-3; weak D call: TRBD1 (5 bases). The CDR3 loop spans 15 amino acids. Germline V CDR1 and CDR2: MNHEY, SVGEGT. V lost 7 bases and J 0 bases, leaving 14 bases between the germline ends. The CDR3 here is CASTLTRQSTDTQYF. The CDR3 nucleotides read TGTGCCAGCACCTTAACGCGACAGAGCACAGATACGCAGTATTTT.

In this sample, this clonotype turned up many times. This rearrangement joins TRBV27 to TRBJ1-2; D may be TRBD1 (5 bases). The CDR3 length is 15 residues. The germline gives CDR1 MNHEY, CDR2 SMNVEV (reference sequence). V lost 7 bases to trimming and J lost 0 bases, with 15 bases between them. The CDR3 DNA follows: TGTGCCAGCACTCTCCGGGGCAGCTCTAACTATGGCTACACCTTC. Translation: CASTLRGSSNYGYTF.

V and J are TRBV13 and TRBJ1-2; 11 bases are shared with TRBD1. Trimming took 5 bases from V and 3 from J; bases not matched to a gene: 2. From germline, CDR1 is PRHDT and CDR2 FYEKMQ (reference sequence). CDR3 length equals 14 residues. In DNA, the CDR3 is TGTGCCAGCAGCCGGACAGGGGGCTACTATGGCTACACCTTC. It specifies CASSRTGGYYGYTF.

In its sample, this clonotype was seen many times. The V call is TRBV20-1, the J call TRBJ1-5, with D uncertain. The CDR3 loop spans 14 amino acids. Germline V gene lookup returns CDR1 DFQATT and CDR2 SNEGSKA (reference sequence). Trimming took 0 bases from V and 2 from J, leaving 8 bases between them. CDR3 coding DNA: TGCAGTGCTAGAGATCAACGTGGCAATCAGCCCCAGCATTTT. It encodes CSARDQRGNQPQHF.

There are a few counts of this clonotype. The rearrangement joins TRBV20-1 to TRBJ1-3; TRBD1 might be the D (6 bases). The ends were cut back, 3 bases at V and 3 bases at J, with 12 bases in the middle. The CDR3 extends over 14 amino acids. The V gene's germline CDR1 is DFQATT and CDR2 SNEGSKA (reference sequence). In DNA form, the CDR3 reads TGCAGTGCTAGGGACAGTAGGATTGGAAACACCATATATTTT. This codes for CSARDSRIGNTIYF.

The sample holds a few counts of this clonotype. The genes are TRBV14 and TRBJ2-7; D remains unclear. The CDR3 totals 12 residues. V lost 4 bases and J 3 bases, leaving 7 bases between the germline ends. Germline assignment: CDR1 SGHDN and CDR2 FVKESK. The CDR3 loop is CASSRSYYEQYF. CDR3 nucleotides: TGTGCCAGCAGCCGGTCCTACTACGAGCAGTACTTC.

This rearrangement joins TRBV13 to TRBJ1-4, with D perhaps TRBD1 (5 bases). Germline lookup yields CDR1 PRHDT and CDR2 FYEKMQ (reference sequence). The CDR3 runs to 17 residues. V gave up 6 bases and J gave up 0 bases, with 17 bases separating them. In nucleotides, the CDR3 is TGTGCCAGCAGTGAGGGTCCCCGGGGGGCAACTAATGAAAAACTGTTTTTT. It translates to CASSEGPRGATNEKLFF.

This clonotype was picked up many times. The chain employs TRBV18 and TRBJ1-5; D gene uncertain. CDR3 size: 16 residues. The germline V and J ends were trimmed by 0 bases and 3 bases, with 12 bases remaining between them. From germline, CDR1 is KGHSH and CDR2 LQKENI. CDR3 coding DNA: TGTGCCAGCTCACCACCGGTTGCAGGACTCAATCAGCCCCAGCATTTT. Translation: CASSPPVAGLNQPQHF.

This clonotype has more than one count but fewer than ten. The chain joins TRBV6-1 to TRBJ2-1; 7 bases line up with TRBD2. This CDR3 region has 14 residues. Per the germline V gene, CDR1 is MNHNS and CDR2 is SASEGT. J lost 8 bases, V lost 4 bases, and 8 bases had no gene match. CDR3 in DNA: TGTGCCAGCAGTGCCAGCGGACTAGTCCATGAGCAGTTCTTC. This sequence encodes CASSASGLVHEQFF.